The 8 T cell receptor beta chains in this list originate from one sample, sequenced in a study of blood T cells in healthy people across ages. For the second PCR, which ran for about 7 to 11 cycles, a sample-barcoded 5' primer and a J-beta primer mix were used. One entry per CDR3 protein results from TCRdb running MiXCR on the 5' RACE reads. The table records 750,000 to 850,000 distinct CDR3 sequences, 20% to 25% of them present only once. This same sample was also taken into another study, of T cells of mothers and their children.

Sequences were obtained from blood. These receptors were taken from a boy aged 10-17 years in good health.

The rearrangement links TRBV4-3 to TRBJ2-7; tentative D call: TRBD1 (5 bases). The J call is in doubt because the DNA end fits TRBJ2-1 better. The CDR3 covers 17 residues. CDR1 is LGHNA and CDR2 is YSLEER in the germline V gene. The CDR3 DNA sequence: TGCGCCAGCAGCCACGACGACAGATTCTATTCCTACAATGAGCAGTTCTTC. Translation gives CASSHDDRFYSYNEQFF.

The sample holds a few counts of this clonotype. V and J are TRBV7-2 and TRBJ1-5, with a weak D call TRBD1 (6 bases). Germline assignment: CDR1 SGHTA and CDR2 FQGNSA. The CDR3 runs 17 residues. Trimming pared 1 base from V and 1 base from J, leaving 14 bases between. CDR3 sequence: CASSLDGGAVSNQPQHF. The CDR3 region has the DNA TGTGCCAGCAGCTTAGACGGGGGGGCGGTGAGCAATCAGCCCCAGCATTTT.

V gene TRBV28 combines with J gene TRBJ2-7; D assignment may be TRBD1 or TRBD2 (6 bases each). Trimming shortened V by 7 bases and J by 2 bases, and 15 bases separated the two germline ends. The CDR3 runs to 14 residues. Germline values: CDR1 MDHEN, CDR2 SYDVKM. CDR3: CASTSHGGAYEQYF. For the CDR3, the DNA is TGTGCCAGCACCTCGCACGGGGGCGCCTACGAGCAGTACTTC.

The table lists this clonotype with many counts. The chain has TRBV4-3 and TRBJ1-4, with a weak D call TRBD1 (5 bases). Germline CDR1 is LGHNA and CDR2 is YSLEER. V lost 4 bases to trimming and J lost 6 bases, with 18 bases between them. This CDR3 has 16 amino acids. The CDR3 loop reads CASSRGVRGPDEKLFF. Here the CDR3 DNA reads TGCGCCAGCAGCCGAGGGGTTCGGGGTCCAGATGAAAAACTGTTTTTT.

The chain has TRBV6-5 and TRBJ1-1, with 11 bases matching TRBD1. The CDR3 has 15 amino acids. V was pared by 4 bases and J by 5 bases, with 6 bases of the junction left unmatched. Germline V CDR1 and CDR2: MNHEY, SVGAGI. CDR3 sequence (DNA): TGTGCCAGCAGTTGGGACAGGGGGGGAACAACTGAAGCTTTCTTT. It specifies CASSWDRGGTTEAFF.

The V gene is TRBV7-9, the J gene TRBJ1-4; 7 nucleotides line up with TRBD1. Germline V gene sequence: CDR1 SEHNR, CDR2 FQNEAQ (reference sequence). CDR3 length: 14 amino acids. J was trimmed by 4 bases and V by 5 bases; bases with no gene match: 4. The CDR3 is CASSTGQINEKLFF. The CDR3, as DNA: TGTGCCAGCAGCACGGGACAGATTAATGAAAAACTGTTTTTT.

CDR3 amino acids: CASSFDSGRAYEQYF. Written as DNA, the CDR3 is TGTGCCAGCAGTTTCGATAGCGGGAGGGCCTACGAGCAGTACTTC. V is TRBV27 and J is TRBJ2-7; 11 bases fit TRBD2. Germline V gene sequence: CDR1 MNHEY, CDR2 SMNVEV (reference sequence). The trim removed 3 bases at V and 2 bases at J, leaving 3 bases unmatched. CDR3 length: 15 residues.

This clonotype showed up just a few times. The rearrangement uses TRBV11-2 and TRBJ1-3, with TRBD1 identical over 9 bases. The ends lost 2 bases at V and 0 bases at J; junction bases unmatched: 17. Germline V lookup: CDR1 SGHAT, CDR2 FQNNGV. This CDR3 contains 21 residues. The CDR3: CASSLPDSGQGAQGSGNTIYF. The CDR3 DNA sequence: TGTGCCAGCAGCTTACCTGATTCGGGACAGGGAGCCCAAGGCTCTGGAAACACCATATATTTT.